The clone carrying this TCR beta chain has a handful of counts. CDR3 length equals 15 residues. Per germline, CDR1 SNHLY and CDR2 FYNNEI. Trimming took 6 bases from V and 3 from J; bases not matched to a gene: 8. This sample was included in a study of blood T cell repertoires in COVID-19. Overall study: Sites in the United States, Italy and Spain provided acute and convalescent COVID-19 samples. T cells, B-cell-depleted T cells, or PBMCs provided the cDNA or gDNA that served as material.

Clones were sequenced by immunoSEQ multiplex PCR, and TCRdb holds only the in-frame ones, with some missing. The sample holds some 500,000 clones; about 89% are singletons and the top ten take 7.8%. Seattle patient enrollment occurred during active infection, with longitudinal follow-up thereafter. The chain employs TRBV2 and TRBJ2-7; 10 bases line up with TRBD1. Sequencing was performed on peripheral blood. This TCR was recovered from a woman aged 50 to 65 with COVID-19, enrolled during active disease. The CDR3 region is CASRQLGTGDYEQYF. As DNA, the CDR3 is TGTGCCAGCAGACAACTTGGGACAGGGGACTACGAGCAGTACTTC.